A selection of T cell receptor beta chains follows, all from one sample in a study of blood T cells in healthy people across ages. TCRdb itself ran the 5' RACE reads through MiXCR, one entry per CDR3 protein. The sample includes about 1.8 million distinct CDR3 sequences, 49% of them seen just once. The specimen was blood. These receptors all stem from a woman between 40 and 55 years old in good health. Both conserved end residues are part of each CDR3. The D gene is left open where the match is weak. Where a row states a size, it is once, few, many or the class of an expanded clone; other rows omit it.

>TRBV6-6|TRBD1|16|TRBJ1-1|NA
TGTGCCAGCAGTACCCTGACAGGGACTTTGAACACTGAAGCTTTCTTT
CASSTLTGTLNTEAFF
>TRBV12-3/TRBV12-4|NA|13|TRBJ2-5|once
TGTGTCAGCAGCCCATTCGGCCAAGAGACCCAGTACTTC
CVSSPFGQETQYF
>TRBV7-8|TRBD1|14|TRBJ1-2|NA
TGTGCCAGCAGCTTGAGTGGGACAGGGAATGGCTACACCTTC
CASSLSGTGNGYTF
>TRBV2|NA|15|TRBJ2-1|NA
TGTGCCAGCAGTGGACACGGGGGCTCCTACAATGAGCAGTTCTTC
CASSGHGGSYNEQFF
>TRBV5-1|NA|14|TRBJ2-5|NA
TGCGCCAGCAGCTATCCCGGGGGCTCCAGGGAGCAGTACTTC
CASSYPGGSREQYF
>TRBV2|NA|14|TRBJ2-5|few
TGTGCCAGCAGTGACCCGGGGGACCAAGAGACCCAGTACTTC
CASSDPGDQETQYF
>TRBV20-1|NA|13|TRBJ1-2|NA
TGCAGTGCTAGGGAGTCGGAGAACTATGGCTACACCTTC
CSARESENYGYTF
>TRBV3-1|NA|19|TRBJ1-2|NA
TGTGCCAGCAGCCAAGAAGCTGCCCAGGGAGTCCTCCACGACTGTGGCTACACCTTC
CASSQEAAQGVLHDCGYTF
>TRBV7-2|TRBD2|17|TRBJ2-3|NA
TGTGCCAGCAGCTTCAGACTAGCGGGGGCCCGCACAGATACGCAGTATTTT
CASSFRLAGARTDTQYF
>TRBV7-9|NA|16|TRBJ2-5|NA
TGTGCCAGCAGCTTACCAGGGAAGGTGGGGTTAGAGACCCAGTACTTC
CASSLPGKVGLETQYF
>TRBV6-2/TRBV6-3|TRBD1|15|TRBJ2-3|few
TGTGCCAGCAGTTATTCACAGGGGAACACAGATACGCAGTATTTT
CASSYSQGNTDTQYF
>TRBV20-1|NA|11|TRBJ2-5|few
TGCAGTGCTCCGTGGTCGGAGACCCAGTACTTC
CSAPWSETQYF
>TRBV20-1|TRBD2|15|TRBJ2-7|NA
TGCAGTGCTAGAGATTCGGTGGCGGGGGGGTACGAGCAGTACTTC
CSARDSVAGGYEQYF
>TRBV15|NA|18|TRBJ2-3|few
TGTGCCACCAGCAGAGATCCTCAACGGGGGTTCCAAGGTGGTACGCAGTATTTT
CATSRDPQRGFQGGTQYF
>TRBV7-6|NA|14|TRBJ1-1|NA
TGTGCCAGCAGCCCCGGGACAAAGAACACTGAAGCTTTCTTT
CASSPGTKNTEAFF
>TRBV29-1|TRBD2|14|TRBJ2-5|many
TGCAGCGTTCGTCAGCGGGGGTTACAAGAGACCCAGTACTTC
CSVRQRGLQETQYF
>TRBV6-2/TRBV6-3|NA|12|TRBJ2-7|NA
TGTGCCAGCAGTCAAGGGCGTTTCGAGCAGTACTTC
CASSQGRFEQYF
>TRBV24-1|NA|15|TRBJ1-5|NA
TGTGCCACCAGTGCGTCAGGCGTGGGCAATCAGCCCCAGCATTTT
CATSASGVGNQPQHF